Below are 6 T cell receptor beta chains sequenced from a single sample in a study of blood T cells in healthy people across ages. A J-beta primer mix and a sample-barcoded 5' primer were used in a second PCR of roughly 6 to 12 cycles. TCRdb called the 5' RACE reads again in MiXCR, with one record for every CDR3 protein. The sample holds approximately 900,000 distinct CDR3 sequences; under 35% are singletons and the top ten take 10%. The same data also contributed to another study, on T cells of mothers and their children.

Sequencing was performed on blood. The source is a woman aged 40-49 years in good health.

V gene TRBV20-1 combines with J gene TRBJ1-2; 7 bases agree with TRBD1. CDR3 size: 15 residues. Germline lookup yields CDR1 DFQATT and CDR2 SNEGSKA (reference sequence). After removal of 1 base from V and 0 bases from J, the junction contained 5 bases not matched to a gene. Written as DNA, the CDR3 is TGCAGTGCTAGAGGACAGGGTGCTGCTAACTATGGCTACACCTTC. This sequence encodes CSARGQGAANYGYTF.

This clonotype was seen a few times. The rearrangement joins TRBV11-2 to TRBJ2-3, with D possibly being TRBD1 (5 bases). Germline CDR1 is SGHAT and CDR2 is FQNNGV. This CDR3 is 14 amino acids long. V was clipped by 8 bases and J by 1 base, with 13 bases between them. CDR3 sequence reads: CASESGRGTDTQYF. CDR3 in DNA: TGTGCCAGCGAGTCGGGCAGGGGCACAGATACGCAGTATTTT.

This clonotype was seen repeatedly, ten times or more. The V and J genes are TRBV10-3 and TRBJ2-5; no clear D gene. The CDR3 covers 13 residues. Trimming pared 4 bases from V and 4 bases from J, leaving 10 bases between. Germline-derived CDR1 and CDR2 are ENHRY and SYGVKD. The CDR3: CAISASSGETQYF. The CDR3 bases are TGTGCCATCAGTGCAAGCTCTGGAGAGACCCAGTACTTC.

The chain joins TRBV7-3 to TRBJ2-1, with D unclear. Germline V CDR1 and CDR2: SGHTA, FQGTGA. Trimming took 5 bases from V and 4 from J, leaving 18 bases between them. The CDR3 has 16 residues. The CDR3: CASSLPEKKAYNEQFF. CDR3 DNA sequence: TGTGCCAGCAGCCTCCCCGAGAAGAAGGCATACAATGAGCAGTTCTTC. The entire variable domain, with the rest obtained from reference TRBV7-3 and TRBJ2-1, is as follows: GAGVSQTPSNKVTEKGKYVELRCDPISGHTALYWYRQSLGQGPEFLIYFQGTGAADDSGLPNDRFFAVRPEGSVSTLKIQRTERGDSAVYLCASSLPEKKAYNEQFFGPGTRLTVL.

About this clonotype: This may be a read error, as it is one base from a much larger clone. J is TRBJ1-2 and V is TRBV15, with D possibly TRBD1 on 5 matching bases. CDR3 length: 14 residues. V lost 1 base, J lost 8 bases, and 14 bases lay in between. Per germline, CDR1 LNHNV and CDR2 YYDKDF (reference sequence). Here the CDR3 reads CATSRGGRVKGYTF. The CDR3 DNA reads as TGTGCCACCAGCAGAGGGGGCAGGGTAAAAGGCTACACCTTC.

This clonotype was detected only once. The CDR3 here is CASSLGGRSEAFF. CDR3 nucleotides: TGTGCCAGCAGCTTAGGGGGACGAAGCGAAGCTTTCTTT. The rearrangement links TRBV7-2 to TRBJ1-1; TRBD1 is a possible D gene (5 bases). The germline V gene encodes CDR1 SGHTA and CDR2 FQGNSA. The CDR3 extends over 13 amino acids. The V and J ends lost 1 base and 8 bases respectively, with 11 bases between them. Supplemented by reference TRBV7-2 and TRBJ1-1, the full variable domain reads GAGVSQSPSNKVTEKGKDVELRCDPISGHTALYWYRQSLGQGLEFLIYFQGNSAPDKSGLPSDRFSAERTGGSVSTLTIQRTQQEDSAVYLCASSLGGRSEAFFGQGTRLTVV.